This is a list of T cell receptor beta chains from one sample in a study of early T cells in non-severe SARS-CoV-2 infection. Via MiXCR, TCRdb re-called the 5' RACE reads, giving one row per CDR3 protein. This table holds about 69,000 distinct CDR3 sequences, about 10% found once. The sequencing sample was made of whole blood. The receptor set was obtained from an adult who was a healthcare worker with PCR-confirmed SARS-CoV-2 infection or an uninfected control (not recorded which). CDR3s include the opening cysteine and the closing phenylalanine or tryptophan. The D gene is left open where the match is weak. Not all rows give a size; the values are once, few, many and, for expanded clones, a class.

size: NA
D: NA
V: TRBV13
J: TRBJ2-7
length: 15
CDR3: CASSRKRGASYEQYF
DNA: TGTGCCAGCAGCCGAAAAAGGGGAGCCTCCTACGAGCAGTACTTC

size: few
D: NA
V: TRBV7-2
J: TRBJ2-6
length: 17
CDR3: CASSLVGQSSGANVLTF
DNA: TGTGCCAGCAGCTTAGTGGGACAAAGCTCTGGGGCCAACGTCCTGACTTTC

size: few
D: TRBD2
V: TRBV12-3/TRBV12-4
J: TRBJ2-3
length: 17
CDR3: CASSGTSGGAQADTQYF
DNA: TGTGCCAGCAGTGGGACTAGCGGGGGGGCCCAAGCAGATACGCAGTATTTT

size: many
D: TRBD1
V: TRBV4-1
J: TRBJ2-7
length: 16
CDR3: CASSQGDRGSSYEQYF
DNA: TGCGCCAGCAGCCAAGGGGACAGGGGGAGCTCCTACGAGCAGTACTTC

size: many
D: TRBD2
V: TRBV4-1
J: TRBJ2-2
length: 17
CDR3: CASSQEMTSGGTGELFF
DNA: TGCGCCAGCAGCCAAGAGATGACTAGCGGGGGAACCGGGGAGCTGTTTTTT

size: many
D: TRBD2
V: TRBV7-3
J: TRBJ2-2
length: 15
CDR3: CASSGKGGSTGELFF
DNA: TGTGCCAGCAGCGGGAAGGGAGGGAGTACCGGGGAGCTGTTTTTT

size: few
D: NA
V: TRBV7-9
J: TRBJ1-1
length: 13
CDR3: CASSYSRDTEAFF
DNA: TGTGCCAGCAGCTACAGCAGGGACACTGAAGCTTTCTTT

size: many
D: TRBD1
V: TRBV20-1
J: TRBJ2-1
length: 16
CDR3: CSASRQGVSSYNEQFF
DNA: TGCAGTGCTAGTCGCCAGGGGGTAAGCTCCTACAATGAGCAGTTCTTC

size: NA
D: NA
V: TRBV20-1
J: TRBJ2-5
length: 13
CDR3: CSARGGGKETQYF
DNA: TGCAGTGCCCGCGGGGGCGGGAAGGAGACCCAGTACTTC

size: many
D: TRBD2
V: TRBV20-1
J: TRBJ2-2
length: 16
CDR3: CSARDPSGRDTGELFF
DNA: TGCAGTGCTAGAGATCCTAGCGGGAGAGACACCGGGGAGCTGTTTTTT

size: many
D: NA
V: TRBV24-1
J: TRBJ1-1
length: 13
CDR3: CATSDHGRDETFF
DNA: TGTGCCACCAGTGATCACGGCAGGGACGAAACTTTCTTT

size: NA
D: TRBD1
V: TRBV7-9
J: TRBJ1-4
length: 14
CDR3: CASSLGQTNEKLFF
DNA: TGTGCCAGCAGCTTGGGACAGACTAATGAAAAACTGTTTTTT

size: many
D: TRBD1
V: TRBV18
J: TRBJ1-3
length: 14
CDR3: CASSPRQGEDTIYF
DNA: TGTGCCAGCTCACCTCGACAGGGCGAAGACACCATATATTTT

size: many
D: NA
V: TRBV11-1
J: TRBJ2-2
length: 13
CDR3: CASSFLNTGELFF
DNA: TGTGCCAGCAGCTTCCTGAACACCGGGGAGCTGTTTTTT

size: NA
D: TRBD2
V: TRBV7-2
J: TRBJ2-7
length: 16
CDR3: CASSSFSGASSYEQYF
DNA: TGTGCCAGCAGTTCCTTTAGCGGGGCGAGCTCCTACGAGCAGTACTTC

size: few
D: TRBD1
V: TRBV19
J: TRBJ2-2
length: 15
CDR3: CASSTSGGASGELFF
DNA: TGTGCCAGTAGCACCTCAGGGGGCGCTTCCGGGGAGCTGTTTTTT

size: many
D: TRBD1
V: TRBV20-1
J: TRBJ2-2
length: 14
CDR3: CSAPRQGVTGELFF
DNA: TGCAGTGCTCCCCGACAGGGGGTAACCGGGGAGCTGTTTTTT

size: few
D: TRBD2
V: TRBV29-1
J: TRBJ2-5
length: 15
CDR3: CSVASGLAGLETQYF
DNA: TGCAGCGTCGCGTCAGGACTAGCGGGGTTGGAGACCCAGTACTTC

size: many
D: TRBD2
V: TRBV4-2
J: TRBJ2-1
length: 16
CDR3: CASSQPTSGGYNEQFF
DNA: TGTGCCAGCAGCCAACCTACTAGCGGGGGTTACAATGAGCAGTTCTTC

size: NA
D: NA
V: TRBV9
J: TRBJ2-3
length: 14
CDR3: CASSVYSTTDTQYF
DNA: TGTGCCAGCAGCGTATATTCGACGACAGATACGCAGTATTTT

size: NA
D: TRBD1
V: TRBV11-3
J: TRBJ2-6
length: 19
CDR3: CASSLGQATGISGANVLTF
DNA: TGTGCCAGCAGCTTAGGGCAGGCGACAGGGATTTCTGGGGCCAACGTCCTGACTTTC

size: NA
D: NA
V: TRBV5-4
J: TRBJ2-3
length: 16
CDR3: CASSLVGGGSTDTQYF
DNA: TGTGCCAGCAGCTTGGTAGGCGGGGGCAGCACAGATACGCAGTATTTT

size: few
D: TRBD1
V: TRBV19
J: TRBJ2-3
length: 15
CDR3: CASSLGQGITDTQYF
DNA: TGTGCCAGTAGCCTGGGACAGGGGATCACAGATACGCAGTATTTT

size: few
D: TRBD2
V: TRBV6-2/TRBV6-3
J: TRBJ2-1
length: 16
CDR3: CASSYYSGRANNEQFF
DNA: TGTGCCAGCAGTTACTATAGCGGGAGGGCCAACAATGAGCAGTTCTTC

size: few
D: NA
V: TRBV29-1
J: TRBJ2-5
length: 12
CDR3: CSVASGAETQYF
DNA: TGCAGCGTTGCTTCTGGCGCGGAGACCCAGTACTTC

size: NA
D: TRBD2
V: TRBV20-1
J: TRBJ2-5
length: 14
CDR3: CSARGGSGRETQYF
DNA: TGCAGTGCTAGAGGGGGTAGCGGGAGAGAGACCCAGTACTTC